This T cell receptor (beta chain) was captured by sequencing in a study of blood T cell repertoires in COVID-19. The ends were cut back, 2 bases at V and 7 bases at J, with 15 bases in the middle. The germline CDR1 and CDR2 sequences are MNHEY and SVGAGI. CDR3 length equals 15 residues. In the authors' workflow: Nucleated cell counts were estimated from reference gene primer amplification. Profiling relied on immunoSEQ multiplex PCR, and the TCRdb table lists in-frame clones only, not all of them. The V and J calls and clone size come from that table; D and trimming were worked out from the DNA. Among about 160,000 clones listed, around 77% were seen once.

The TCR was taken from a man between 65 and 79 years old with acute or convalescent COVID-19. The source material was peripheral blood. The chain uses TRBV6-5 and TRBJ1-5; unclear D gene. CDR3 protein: CASSYTNSKSQPQHF. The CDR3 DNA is TGTGCCAGCAGTTACACAAACAGTAAATCCCAGCCCCAGCATTTT.